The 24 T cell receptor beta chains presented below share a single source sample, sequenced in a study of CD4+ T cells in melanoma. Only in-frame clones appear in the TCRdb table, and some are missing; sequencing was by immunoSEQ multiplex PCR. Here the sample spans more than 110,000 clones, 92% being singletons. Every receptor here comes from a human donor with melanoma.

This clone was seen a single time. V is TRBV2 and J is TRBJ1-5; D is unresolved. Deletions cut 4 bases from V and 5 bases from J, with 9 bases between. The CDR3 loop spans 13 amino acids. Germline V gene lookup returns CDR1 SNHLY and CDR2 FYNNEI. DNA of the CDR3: TGTGCCAGCAGTGCACTTCCGGATCAGCCCCAGCATTTT. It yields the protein CASSALPDQPQHF.

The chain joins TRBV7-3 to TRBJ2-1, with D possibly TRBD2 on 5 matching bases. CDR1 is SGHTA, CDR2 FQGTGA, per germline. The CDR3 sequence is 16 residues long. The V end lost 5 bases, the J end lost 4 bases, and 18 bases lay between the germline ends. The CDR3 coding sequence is TGTGCCAGCAGCCTGTCTAAGGGAGCCCTTTACAATGAGCAGTTCTTC. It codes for CASSLSKGALYNEQFF.

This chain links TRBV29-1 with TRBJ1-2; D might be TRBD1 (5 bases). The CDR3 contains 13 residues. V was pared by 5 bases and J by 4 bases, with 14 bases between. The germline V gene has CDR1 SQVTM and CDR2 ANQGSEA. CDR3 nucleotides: TGCAGCGTTACCAACGACAGCCCCTATGGCTACACCTTC. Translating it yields CSVTNDSPYGYTF.

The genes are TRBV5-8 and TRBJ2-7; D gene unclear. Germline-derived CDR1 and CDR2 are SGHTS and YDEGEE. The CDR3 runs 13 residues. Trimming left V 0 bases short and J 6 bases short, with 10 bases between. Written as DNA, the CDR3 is TGTGCCAGCAGCTTGGAGGTGGTCTCCGAGCAGTACTTC. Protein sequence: CASSLEVVSEQYF.

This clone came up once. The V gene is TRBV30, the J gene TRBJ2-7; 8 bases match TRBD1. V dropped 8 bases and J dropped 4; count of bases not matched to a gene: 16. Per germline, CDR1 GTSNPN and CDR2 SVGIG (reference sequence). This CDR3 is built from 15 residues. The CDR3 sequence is CAGTQGVSFPYEQYF. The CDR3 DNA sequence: TGTGCCGGTACACAGGGGGTCTCCTTCCCTTACGAGCAGTACTTC.

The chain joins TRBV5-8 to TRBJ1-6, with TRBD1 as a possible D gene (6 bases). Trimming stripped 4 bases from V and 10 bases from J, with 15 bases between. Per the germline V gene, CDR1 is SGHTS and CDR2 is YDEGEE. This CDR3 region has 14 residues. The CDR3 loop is CASSRDRLDSPLHF. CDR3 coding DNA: TGTGCCAGCAGCCGTGACAGGCTAGACTCACCCCTCCACTTT. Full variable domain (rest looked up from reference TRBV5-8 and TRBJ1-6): EAGVTQSPTHLIKTRGQQATLRCSPISGHTSVYWYQQALGLGLQFLLWYDEGEERNRGNFPPRFSGRQFPNYSSELNVNALELEDSALYLCASSRDRLDSPLHFGNGTRLTVT.

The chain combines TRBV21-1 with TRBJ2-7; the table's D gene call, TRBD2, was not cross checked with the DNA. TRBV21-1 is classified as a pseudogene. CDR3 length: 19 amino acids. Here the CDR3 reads CASSRSPGETSSLAFEQYF. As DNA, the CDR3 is TGTGCCAGCAGCCGGTCGCCAGGGGAGACTAGCTCCCTAGCTTTCGAGCAGTACTTC.

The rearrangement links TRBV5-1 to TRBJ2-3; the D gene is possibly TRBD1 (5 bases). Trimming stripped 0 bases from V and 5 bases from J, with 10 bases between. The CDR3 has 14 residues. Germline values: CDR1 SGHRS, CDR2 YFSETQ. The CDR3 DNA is TGCGCCAGCAGCTTGGCAGGGTTTGGAGATACGCAGTATTTT. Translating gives CASSLAGFGDTQYF.

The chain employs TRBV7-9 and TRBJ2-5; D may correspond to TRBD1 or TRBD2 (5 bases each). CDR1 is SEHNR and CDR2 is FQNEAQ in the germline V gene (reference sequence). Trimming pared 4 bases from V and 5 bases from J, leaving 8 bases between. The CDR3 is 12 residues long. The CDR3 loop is CASSWDRETQYF. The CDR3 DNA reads TGTGCCAGCAGCTGGGACCGGGAGACCCAGTACTTC.

CDR3 region: CASSPLAGGLYYNEQFF. CDR3 nucleotide sequence: TGTGCCAGCAGCCCTCTAGCGGGGGGACTCTACTACAATGAGCAGTTCTTC. The chain links TRBV7-9 to TRBJ2-1, with 11 positions matching TRBD2. Germline CDR1 is SEHNR and CDR2 is FQNEAQ (reference sequence). This CDR3 has 17 residues. J was trimmed by 3 bases and V by 5 bases; bases with no gene match: 9.

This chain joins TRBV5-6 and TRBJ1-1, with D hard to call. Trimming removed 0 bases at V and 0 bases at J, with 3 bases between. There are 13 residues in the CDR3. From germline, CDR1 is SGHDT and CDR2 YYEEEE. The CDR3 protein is CASSLEVNTEAFF. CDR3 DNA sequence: TGTGCCAGCAGCTTGGAAGTGAACACTGAAGCTTTCTTT.

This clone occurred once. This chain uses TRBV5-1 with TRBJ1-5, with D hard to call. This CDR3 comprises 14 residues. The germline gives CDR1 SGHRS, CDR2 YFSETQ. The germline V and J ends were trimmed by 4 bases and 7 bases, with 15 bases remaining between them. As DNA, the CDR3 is TGCGCCAGCAGCCCCTCGTGGAGTCCACAGCCCCAGCATTTT. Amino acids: CASSPSWSPQPQHF.

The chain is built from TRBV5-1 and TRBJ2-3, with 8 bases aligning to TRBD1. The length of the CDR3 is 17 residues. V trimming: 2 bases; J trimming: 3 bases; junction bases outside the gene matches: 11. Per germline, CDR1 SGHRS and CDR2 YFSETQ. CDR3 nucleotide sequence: TGCGCCAGCAGCTTATCCTCTATTGGACAGGGAACAGATACGCAGTATTTT. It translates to CASSLSSIGQGTDTQYF.

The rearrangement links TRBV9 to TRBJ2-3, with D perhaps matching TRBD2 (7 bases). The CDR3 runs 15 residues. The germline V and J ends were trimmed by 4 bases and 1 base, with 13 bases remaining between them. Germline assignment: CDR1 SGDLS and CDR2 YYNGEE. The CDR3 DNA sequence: TGTGCCAGCAGCAGGGGGGGCCTGGGCACAGATACGCAGTATTTT. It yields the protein CASSRGGLGTDTQYF.

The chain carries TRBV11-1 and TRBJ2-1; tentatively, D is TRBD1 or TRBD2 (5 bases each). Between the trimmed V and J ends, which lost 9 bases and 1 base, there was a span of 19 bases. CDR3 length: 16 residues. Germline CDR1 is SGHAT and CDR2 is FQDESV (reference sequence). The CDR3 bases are TGTGCCAGTTCACGAACCGGGACCCGTTCCTACAATGAGCAGTTCTTC. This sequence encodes CASSRTGTRSYNEQFF. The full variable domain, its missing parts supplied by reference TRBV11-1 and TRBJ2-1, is EAEVAQSPRYKITEKSQAVAFWCDPISGHATLYWYRQILGQGPELLVQFQDESVVDDSQLPKDRFSAERLKGVDSTLKIQPAELGDSAMYLCASSRTGTRSYNEQFFGPGTRLTVL.

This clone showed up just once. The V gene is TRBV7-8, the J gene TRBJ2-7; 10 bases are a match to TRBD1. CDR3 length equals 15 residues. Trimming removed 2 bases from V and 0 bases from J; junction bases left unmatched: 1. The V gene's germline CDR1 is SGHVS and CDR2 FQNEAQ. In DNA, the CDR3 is TGTGCCAGCAGCTTACGACAGGGGGCCTCCTACGAGCAGTACTTC. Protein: CASSLRQGASYEQYF.

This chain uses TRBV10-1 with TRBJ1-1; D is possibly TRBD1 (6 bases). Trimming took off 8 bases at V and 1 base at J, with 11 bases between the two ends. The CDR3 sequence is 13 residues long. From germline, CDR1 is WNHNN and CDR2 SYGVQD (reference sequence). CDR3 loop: CASRKDRNTEAFF. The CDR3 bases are TGCGCCAGCCGGAAGGACAGGAACACTGAAGCTTTCTTT.

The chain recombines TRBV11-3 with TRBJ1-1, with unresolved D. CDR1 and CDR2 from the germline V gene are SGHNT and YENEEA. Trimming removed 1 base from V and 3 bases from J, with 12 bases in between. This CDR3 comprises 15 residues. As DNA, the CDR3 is TGTGCCAGCAGCTTAGGAGGGCCCCGGTACACTGAAGCTTTCTTT. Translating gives CASSLGGPRYTEAFF.

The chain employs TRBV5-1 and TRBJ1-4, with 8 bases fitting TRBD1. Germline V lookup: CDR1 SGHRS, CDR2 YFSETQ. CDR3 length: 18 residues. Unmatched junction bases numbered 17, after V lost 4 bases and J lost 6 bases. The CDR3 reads CASSSRSPRDRRDEKLFF. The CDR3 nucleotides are TGCGCCAGCAGCAGCCGATCCCCCCGGGACAGGCGGGATGAAAAACTGTTTTTT.

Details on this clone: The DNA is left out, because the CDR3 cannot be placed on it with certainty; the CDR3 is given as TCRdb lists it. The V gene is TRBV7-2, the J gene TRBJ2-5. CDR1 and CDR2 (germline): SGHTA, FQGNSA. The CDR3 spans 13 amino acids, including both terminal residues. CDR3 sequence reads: CASSLGFLETQYF.

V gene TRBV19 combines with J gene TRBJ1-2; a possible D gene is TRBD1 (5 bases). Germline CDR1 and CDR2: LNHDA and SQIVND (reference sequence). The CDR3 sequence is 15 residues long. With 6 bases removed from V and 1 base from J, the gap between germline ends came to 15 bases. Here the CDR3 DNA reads TGTGCCAGTAGCCGCATCCTGGGGGTTAACTATGGCTACACCTTC. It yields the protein CASSRILGVNYGYTF.

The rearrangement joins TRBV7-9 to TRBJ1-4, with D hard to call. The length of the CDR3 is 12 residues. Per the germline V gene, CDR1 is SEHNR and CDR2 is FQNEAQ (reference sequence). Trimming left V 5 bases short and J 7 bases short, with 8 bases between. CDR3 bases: TGTGCCAGCAGCCCGTTGGGTGAAAAACTGTTTTTT. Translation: CASSPLGEKLFF.

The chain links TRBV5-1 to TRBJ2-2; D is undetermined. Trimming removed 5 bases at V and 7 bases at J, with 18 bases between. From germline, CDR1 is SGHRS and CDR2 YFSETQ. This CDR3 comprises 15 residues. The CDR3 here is CASRSYQADNGELFF. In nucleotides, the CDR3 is TGCGCCAGCAGGTCGTATCAGGCGGATAACGGGGAGCTGTTTTTT.

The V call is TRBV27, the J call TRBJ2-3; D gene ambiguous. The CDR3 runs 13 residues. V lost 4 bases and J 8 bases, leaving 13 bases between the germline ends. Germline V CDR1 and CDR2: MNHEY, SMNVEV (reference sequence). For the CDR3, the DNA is TGTGCCAGCAGTTACCAGAGACAAACTACGCAGTATTTT. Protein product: CASSYQRQTTQYF.